A selection of T cell receptor beta chains follows, all from one sample in a study of shared clonotypes between healthy human individuals. Measured with immunoSEQ multiplex PCR; TCRdb has only the in-frame clones, and not every one. Of just over 2,000,000 clones in the sample, about 95% were seen once. Material for sequencing was naive CD8+ T cells sorted from blood. These receptors all come from a man between 18 and 35 years old in good health. Each CDR3 is given with its conserved first and last residue. Fields, in order: CDR3 protein, CDR3 DNA, D gene, V gene, J gene, clone size. The D gene is left open where the match is weak. Size is stated for part of the rows, as once, few or many counts, or as a class when the clone is expanded.

CDR3aa: CASSLGQGMGSPLHF
CDR3nt: TGTGCCAGCAGTCTCGGGCAGGGAATGGGGTCACCCCTCCACTTT
d_gene: NA
v_gene: TRBV27
j_gene: TRBJ1-6
abundance: NA

CDR3aa: CASSLDFSYEQYF
CDR3nt: TGTGCCAGCAGCTTGGACTTCTCCTACGAGCAGTACTTC
d_gene: NA
v_gene: TRBV5-6
j_gene: TRBJ2-7
abundance: NA

CDR3aa: CASSQAPIAGEAAYNEQFF
CDR3nt: TGCGCCAGCAGCCAAGCCCCCATAGCGGGAGAAGCGGCCTACAATGAGCAGTTCTTC
d_gene: TRBD2
v_gene: TRBV4-3
j_gene: TRBJ2-1
abundance: NA

CDR3aa: CASIGLAGGRDTQYF
CDR3nt: TGTGCCAGCATAGGTCTTGCGGGAGGCCGGGATACGCAGTATTTT
d_gene: TRBD2
v_gene: TRBV6-5
j_gene: TRBJ2-3
abundance: NA

CDR3aa: CASSFRGTHEQYF
CDR3nt: TGTGCCAGCAGTTTCCGAGGGACCCACGAGCAGTACTTC
d_gene: NA
v_gene: TRBV27
j_gene: TRBJ2-7
abundance: once

CDR3aa: CASSPSAGNSNQPQHF
CDR3nt: TGTGCCAGCAGCCCCTCGGCCGGGAATAGCAATCAGCCCCAGCATTTT
d_gene: NA
v_gene: TRBV27
j_gene: TRBJ1-5
abundance: NA

CDR3aa: CASSLDRMTGELFF
CDR3nt: TGTGCCAGCAGCCTTGACAGGATGACCGGGGAGCTGTTTTTT
d_gene: NA
v_gene: TRBV5-6
j_gene: TRBJ2-2
abundance: NA

CDR3aa: CASSRREMSYEQYF
CDR3nt: TGTGCCAGCAGTCGCAGGGAAATGTCCTACGAGCAGTACTTC
d_gene: NA
v_gene: TRBV6-6
j_gene: TRBJ2-7
abundance: NA

CDR3aa: CASSQDLEAGELFF
CDR3nt: TGCGCCAGCAGCCAAGACCTAGAGGCCGGGGAGCTGTTTTTT
d_gene: NA
v_gene: TRBV4-3
j_gene: TRBJ2-2
abundance: NA

CDR3aa: CASGELAGDVNEQFF
CDR3nt: TGTGCCAGCGGGGAACTAGCGGGAGATGTTAATGAGCAGTTCTTC
d_gene: TRBD2
v_gene: TRBV2
j_gene: TRBJ2-1
abundance: NA

CDR3aa: CASSENREKLFF
CDR3nt: TGTGCCAGCAGTGAAAATCGGGAAAAACTGTTTTTT
d_gene: NA
v_gene: TRBV2
j_gene: TRBJ1-4
abundance: NA

CDR3aa: CASSFVGQGNYGYTF
CDR3nt: TGTGCCAGCAGTTTCGTGGGGCAGGGTAACTATGGCTACACCTTC
d_gene: NA
v_gene: TRBV27
j_gene: TRBJ1-2
abundance: NA

CDR3aa: CASTQISTGGYGYTF
CDR3nt: TGTGCCAGCACCCAGATCTCGACAGGGGGATATGGCTACACCTTC
d_gene: TRBD1
v_gene: TRBV7-9
j_gene: TRBJ1-2
abundance: NA

CDR3aa: CASSIASGTANTEAFF
CDR3nt: TGTGCCAGTAGTATTGCCTCAGGGACCGCGAACACTGAAGCTTTCTTT
d_gene: NA
v_gene: TRBV19
j_gene: TRBJ1-1
abundance: NA

CDR3aa: CASSEAGQPYTEAFF
CDR3nt: TGTGCCAGCAGTGAAGCGGGACAGCCCTACACTGAAGCTTTCTTT
d_gene: TRBD1
v_gene: TRBV6-1
j_gene: TRBJ1-1
abundance: NA

CDR3aa: CASSQGPSGTLNTGELFF
CDR3nt: TGCGCCAGCAGCCAGGGACCGAGCGGGACCCTCAACACCGGGGAGCTGTTTTTT
d_gene: TRBD2
v_gene: TRBV4-1
j_gene: TRBJ2-2
abundance: NA

CDR3aa: CASSKGVRAENEKLFF
CDR3nt: TGTGCCAGCAGCAAAGGGGTTCGGGCAGAAAATGAGAAACTGTTTTTT
d_gene: NA
v_gene: TRBV21-1
j_gene: TRBJ1-4
abundance: NA

CDR3aa: CAWSVPGPVPSPLHF
CDR3nt: TGTGCCTGGAGTGTACCGGGCCCAGTGCCTTCACCCCTCCACTTT
d_gene: NA
v_gene: TRBV30
j_gene: TRBJ1-6
abundance: NA

CDR3aa: CASSLLTGENYEQYF
CDR3nt: TGTGCCAGCAGCTTACTGACAGGGGAAAACTACGAGCAGTACTTC
d_gene: TRBD1
v_gene: TRBV7-3
j_gene: TRBJ2-7
abundance: NA

CDR3aa: CASSIAFSSYNSPLHF
CDR3nt: TGTGCCAGCAGCATTGCTTTTAGCTCCTATAATTCACCCCTCCACTTT
d_gene: NA
v_gene: TRBV5-4
j_gene: TRBJ1-6
abundance: NA

CDR3aa: CASSLRQSSYEQYF
CDR3nt: TGTGCCAGCAGCCTAAGACAAAGCTCCTACGAGCAGTACTTC
d_gene: NA
v_gene: TRBV27
j_gene: TRBJ2-7
abundance: NA

CDR3aa: CASSFGGDTEAFF
CDR3nt: TGCGCCAGCAGCTTCGGAGGGGACACTGAAGCTTTCTTT
d_gene: NA
v_gene: TRBV5-1
j_gene: TRBJ1-1
abundance: NA

CDR3aa: CASSPGWRDGYEQYF
CDR3nt: TGTGCCAGCAGCCCTGGATGGAGGGATGGCTACGAGCAGTACTTC
d_gene: NA
v_gene: TRBV11-2
j_gene: TRBJ2-7
abundance: few

CDR3aa: CAISEGAAYEQYF
CDR3nt: TGTGCCATCAGTGAAGGGGCAGCCTACGAGCAGTACTTC
d_gene: NA
v_gene: TRBV10-3
j_gene: TRBJ2-7
abundance: NA

CDR3aa: CASSSETGVSEQYF
CDR3nt: TGTGCCAGCAGTAGTGAGACAGGAGTATCCGAGCAGTACTTC
d_gene: NA
v_gene: TRBV9
j_gene: TRBJ2-7
abundance: NA

CDR3aa: CASSLAWGGRTNEKLFF
CDR3nt: TGTGCTAGCAGCTTAGCGTGGGGCGGTCGAACTAATGAAAAACTGTTTTTT
d_gene: NA
v_gene: TRBV7-7
j_gene: TRBJ1-4
abundance: NA

CDR3aa: CASRDDRTHGYTF
CDR3nt: TGTGCCAGCAGAGACGACAGGACCCATGGCTACACCTTC
d_gene: NA
v_gene: TRBV25-1
j_gene: TRBJ1-2
abundance: NA

CDR3aa: CASVYDTGLEVDYEQYF
CDR3nt: TGTGCTAGTGTTTATGATACGGGACTAGAGGTTGACTACGAGCAGTACTTC
d_gene: TRBD2
v_gene: TRBV12-5
j_gene: TRBJ2-7
abundance: NA

CDR3aa: CASSFEGPADEQYF
CDR3nt: TGTGCCAGCAGTTTTGAGGGTCCTGCGGACGAGCAGTACTTC
d_gene: NA
v_gene: TRBV27
j_gene: TRBJ2-7
abundance: NA

CDR3aa: CASRDAVRQHF
CDR3nt: TGTGCCAGCAGGGACGCAGTGCGCCAGCATTTT
d_gene: NA
v_gene: TRBV7-2
j_gene: TRBJ1-5
abundance: NA

CDR3aa: CASSSDPSYNEQFF
CDR3nt: TGTGCCAGCAGCTCTGACCCCTCCTACAATGAGCAGTTCTTC
d_gene: NA
v_gene: TRBV13
j_gene: TRBJ2-1
abundance: NA

CDR3aa: CASSHPGLAGDEQFF
CDR3nt: TGCGCCAGCAGCCACCCGGGACTAGCGGGTGATGAGCAGTTCTTC
d_gene: TRBD2
v_gene: TRBV4-1
j_gene: TRBJ2-1
abundance: NA

CDR3aa: CARPRFTGAYEQYF
CDR3nt: TGTGCCAGACCTCGGTTCACAGGGGCCTACGAGCAGTACTTC
d_gene: TRBD1
v_gene: TRBV6-6
j_gene: TRBJ2-7
abundance: NA

CDR3aa: CASSVPLGGGPTDTQYF
CDR3nt: TGTGCCAGCAGCGTACCTCTTGGGGGGGGGCCCACAGATACGCAGTATTTT
d_gene: NA
v_gene: TRBV9
j_gene: TRBJ2-3
abundance: NA